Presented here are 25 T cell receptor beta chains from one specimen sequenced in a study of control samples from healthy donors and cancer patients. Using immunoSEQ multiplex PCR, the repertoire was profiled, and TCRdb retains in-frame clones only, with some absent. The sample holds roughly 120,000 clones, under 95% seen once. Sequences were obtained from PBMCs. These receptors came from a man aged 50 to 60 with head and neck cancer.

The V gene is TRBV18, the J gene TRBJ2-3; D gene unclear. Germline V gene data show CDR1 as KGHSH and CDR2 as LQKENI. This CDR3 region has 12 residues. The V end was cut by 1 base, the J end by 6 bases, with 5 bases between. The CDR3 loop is CASSPQQDTQYF. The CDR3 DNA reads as TGTGCCAGCTCACCACAACAGGATACGCAGTATTTT.

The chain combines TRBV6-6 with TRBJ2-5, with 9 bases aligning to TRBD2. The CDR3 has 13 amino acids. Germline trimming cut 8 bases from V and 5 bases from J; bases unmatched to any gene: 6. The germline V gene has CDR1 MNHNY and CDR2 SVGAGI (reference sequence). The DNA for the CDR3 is TGTGCCAGCGAGCGGGGGGTGGGGGAGACCCAGTACTTC. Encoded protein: CASERGVGETQYF.

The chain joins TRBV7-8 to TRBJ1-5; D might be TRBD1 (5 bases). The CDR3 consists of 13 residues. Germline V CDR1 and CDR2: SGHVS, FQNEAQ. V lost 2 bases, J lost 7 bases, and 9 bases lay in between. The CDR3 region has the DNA TGTGCCAGCAGCTTACAGGGCGGGCAGCCCCAGCATTTT. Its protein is CASSLQGGQPQHF.

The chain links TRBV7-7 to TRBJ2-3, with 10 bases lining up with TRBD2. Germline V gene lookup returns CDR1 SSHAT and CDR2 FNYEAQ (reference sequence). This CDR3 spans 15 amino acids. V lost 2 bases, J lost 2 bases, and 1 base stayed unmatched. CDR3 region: CASSLTSGATDTQYF. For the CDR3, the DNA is TGTGCCAGCAGCTTAACTAGCGGGGCCACAGATACGCAGTATTTT.

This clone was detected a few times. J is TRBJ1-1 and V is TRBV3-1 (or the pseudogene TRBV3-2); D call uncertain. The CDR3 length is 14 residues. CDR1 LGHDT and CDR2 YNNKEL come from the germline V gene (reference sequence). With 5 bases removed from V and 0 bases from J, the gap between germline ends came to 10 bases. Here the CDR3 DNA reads TGTGCCAGCAGCTACCAGGCGCTGAACACTGAAGCTTTCTTT. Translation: CASSYQALNTEAFF.

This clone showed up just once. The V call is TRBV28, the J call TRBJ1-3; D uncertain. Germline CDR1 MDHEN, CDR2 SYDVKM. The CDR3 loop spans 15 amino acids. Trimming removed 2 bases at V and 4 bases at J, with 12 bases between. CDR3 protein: CASSLSGILGNTIYF. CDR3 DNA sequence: TGTGCCAGCAGTTTAAGCGGGATATTGGGAAACACCATATATTTT.

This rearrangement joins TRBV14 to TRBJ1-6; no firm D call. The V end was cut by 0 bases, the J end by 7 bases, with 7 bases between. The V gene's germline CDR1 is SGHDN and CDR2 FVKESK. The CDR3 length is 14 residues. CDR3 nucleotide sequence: TGTGCCAGCAGCCAAGATATGGGGAATTCACCCCTCCACTTT. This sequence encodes CASSQDMGNSPLHF.

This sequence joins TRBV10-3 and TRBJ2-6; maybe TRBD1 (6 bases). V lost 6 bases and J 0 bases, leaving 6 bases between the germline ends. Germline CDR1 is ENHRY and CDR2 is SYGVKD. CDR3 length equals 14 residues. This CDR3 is CAIRDSSGANVLTF. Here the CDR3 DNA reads TGTGCCATCAGGGACAGCTCTGGGGCCAACGTCCTGACTTTC.

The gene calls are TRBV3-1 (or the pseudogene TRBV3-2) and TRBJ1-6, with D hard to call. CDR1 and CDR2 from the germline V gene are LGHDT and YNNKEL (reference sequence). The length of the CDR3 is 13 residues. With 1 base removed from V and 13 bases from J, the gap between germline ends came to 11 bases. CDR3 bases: TGTGCCAGCAGCCAAGGGGCGGGCGACCCCCTCCACTTT. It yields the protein CASSQGAGDPLHF.

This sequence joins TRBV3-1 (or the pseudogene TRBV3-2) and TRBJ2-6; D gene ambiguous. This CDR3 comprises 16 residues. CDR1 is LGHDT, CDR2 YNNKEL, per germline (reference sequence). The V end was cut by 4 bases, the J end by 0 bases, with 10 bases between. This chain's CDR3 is CASSRGPNSGANVLTF. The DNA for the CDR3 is TGTGCCAGCAGCCGCGGACCCAACTCTGGGGCCAACGTCCTGACTTTC.

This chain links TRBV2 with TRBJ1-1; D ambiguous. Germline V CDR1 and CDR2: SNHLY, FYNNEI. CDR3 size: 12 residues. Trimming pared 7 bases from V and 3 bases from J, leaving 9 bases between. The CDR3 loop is CASKILYTEAFF. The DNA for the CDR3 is TGTGCCAGCAAGATTCTATACACTGAAGCTTTCTTT.

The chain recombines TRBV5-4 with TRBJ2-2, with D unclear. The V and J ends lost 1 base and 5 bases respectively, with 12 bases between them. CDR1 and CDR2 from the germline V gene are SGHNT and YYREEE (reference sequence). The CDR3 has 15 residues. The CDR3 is CASSLPPPRTGELFF. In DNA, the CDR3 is TGTGCCAGCAGCTTGCCCCCGCCCAGGACCGGGGAGCTGTTTTTT.

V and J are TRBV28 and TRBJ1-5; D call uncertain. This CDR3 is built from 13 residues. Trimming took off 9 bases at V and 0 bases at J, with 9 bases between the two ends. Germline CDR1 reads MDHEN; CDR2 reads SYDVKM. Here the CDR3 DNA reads TGTGCCAGTGTAGATTATAGCAATCAGCCCCAGCATTTT. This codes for CASVDYSNQPQHF.

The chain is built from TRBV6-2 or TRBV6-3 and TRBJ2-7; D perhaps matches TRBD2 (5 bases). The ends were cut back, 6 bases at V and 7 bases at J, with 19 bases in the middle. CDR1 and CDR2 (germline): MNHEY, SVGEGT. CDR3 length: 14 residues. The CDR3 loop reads CASSTLLGDWEQYF. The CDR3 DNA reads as TGTGCCAGCAGCACCCTCCTCGGGGATTGGGAGCAGTACTTC.

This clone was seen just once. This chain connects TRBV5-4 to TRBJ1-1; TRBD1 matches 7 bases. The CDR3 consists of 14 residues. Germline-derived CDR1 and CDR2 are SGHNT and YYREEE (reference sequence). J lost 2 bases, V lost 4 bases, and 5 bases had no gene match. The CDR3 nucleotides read TGTGCCAGCAGCCACAGGGGCGCTAACACTGAAGCTTTCTTT. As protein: CASSHRGANTEAFF.

The CDR3 DNA is TGTGCCAGCAGCTTATGGGCAGAGGGTTATAATTCACCCCTCCACTTT. Encoded protein: CASSLWAEGYNSPLHF. The rearrangement joins TRBV7-9 to TRBJ1-6; D remains ambiguous. Between the trimmed V and J ends, which lost 2 bases and 4 bases, there was a span of 12 bases. Germline assignment: CDR1 SEHNR and CDR2 FQNEAQ (reference sequence). This CDR3 contains 16 residues.

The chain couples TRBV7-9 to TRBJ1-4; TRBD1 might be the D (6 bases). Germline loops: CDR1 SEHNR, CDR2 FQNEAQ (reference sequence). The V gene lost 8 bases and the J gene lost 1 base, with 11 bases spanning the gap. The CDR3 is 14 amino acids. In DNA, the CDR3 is TGTGCCAGCCGGGGGGCCCAAACTAATGAAAAACTGTTTTTT. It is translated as CASRGAQTNEKLFF.

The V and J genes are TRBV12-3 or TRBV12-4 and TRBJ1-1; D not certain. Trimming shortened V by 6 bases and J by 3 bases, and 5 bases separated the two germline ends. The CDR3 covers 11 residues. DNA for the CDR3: TGTGCCAGCAGAACCGACACTGAAGCTTTCTTT. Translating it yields CASRTDTEAFF.

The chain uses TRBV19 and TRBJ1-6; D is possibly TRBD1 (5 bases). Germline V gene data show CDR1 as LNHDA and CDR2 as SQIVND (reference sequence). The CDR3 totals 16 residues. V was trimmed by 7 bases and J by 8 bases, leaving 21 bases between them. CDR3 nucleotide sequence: TGTGCCAGTAACAAGAAGGGGACCAATCGGGATTCACCCCTCCACTTT. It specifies CASNKKGTNRDSPLHF.

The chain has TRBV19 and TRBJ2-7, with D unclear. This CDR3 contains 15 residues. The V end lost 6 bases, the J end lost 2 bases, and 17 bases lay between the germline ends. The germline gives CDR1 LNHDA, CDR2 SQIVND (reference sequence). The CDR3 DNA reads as TGTGCCAGTAGATTCCAGATAGAGACCACCTACGAGCAGTACTTC. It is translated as CASRFQIETTYEQYF.

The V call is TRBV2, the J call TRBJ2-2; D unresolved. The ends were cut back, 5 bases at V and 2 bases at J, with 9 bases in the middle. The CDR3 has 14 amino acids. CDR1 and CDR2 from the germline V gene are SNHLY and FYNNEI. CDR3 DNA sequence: TGTGCCAGCAGTCCTAGGGCCAACACCGGGGAGCTGTTTTTT. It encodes CASSPRANTGELFF. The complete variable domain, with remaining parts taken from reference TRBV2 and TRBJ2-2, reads EPEVTQTPSHQVTQMGQEVILRCVPISNHLYFYWYRQILGQKVEFLVSFYNNEISEKSEIFDDQFSVERPDGSNFTLKIRSTKLEDSAMYFCASSPRANTGELFFGEGSRLTVL.

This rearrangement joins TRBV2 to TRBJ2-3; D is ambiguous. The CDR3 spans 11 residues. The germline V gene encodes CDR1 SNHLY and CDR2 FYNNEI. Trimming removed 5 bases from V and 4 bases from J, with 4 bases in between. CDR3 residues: CASSSADTQYF. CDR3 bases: TGTGCCAGCAGTTCGGCAGATACGCAGTATTTT. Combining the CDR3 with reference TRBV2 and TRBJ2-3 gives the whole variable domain EPEVTQTPSHQVTQMGQEVILRCVPISNHLYFYWYRQILGQKVEFLVSFYNNEISEKSEIFDDQFSVERPDGSNFTLKIRSTKLEDSAMYFCASSSADTQYFGPGTRLTVL.

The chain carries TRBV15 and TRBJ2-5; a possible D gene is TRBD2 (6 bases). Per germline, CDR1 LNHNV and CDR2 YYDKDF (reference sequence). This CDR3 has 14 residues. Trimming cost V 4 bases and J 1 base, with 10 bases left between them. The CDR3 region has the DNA TGTGCCACCAGCAAGCGGGCCGTCCAAGAGACCCAGTACTTC. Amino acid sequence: CATSKRAVQETQYF.

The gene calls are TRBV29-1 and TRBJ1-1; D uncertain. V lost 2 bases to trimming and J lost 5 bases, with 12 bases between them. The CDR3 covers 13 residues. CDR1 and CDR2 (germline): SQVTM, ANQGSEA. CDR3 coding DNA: TGCAGCGTTGAAAGGGTGCTGGGGACTGAAGCTTTCTTT. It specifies CSVERVLGTEAFF. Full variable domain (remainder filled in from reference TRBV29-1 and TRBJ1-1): SAVISQKPSRDICQRGTSLTIQCQVDSQVTMMFWYRQQPGQSLTLIATANQGSEATYESGFVIDKFPISRPNLTFSTLTVSNMSPEDSSIYLCSVERVLGTEAFFGQGTRLTVV.

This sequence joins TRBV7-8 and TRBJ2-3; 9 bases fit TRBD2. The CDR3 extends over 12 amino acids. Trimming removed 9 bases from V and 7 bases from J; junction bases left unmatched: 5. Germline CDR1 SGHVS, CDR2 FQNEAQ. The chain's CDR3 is CASGRGGHTQYF. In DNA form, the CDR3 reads TGTGCCAGTGGGCGGGGGGGCCATACGCAGTATTTT.